Many counts were recorded for the clone carrying this TCR beta chain. Its matching antigen is unknown. The sample's time point: technical triplicate 3. The sorted libraries were made from approximately 1 million CD4+ or CD8+ T cells. This sample is part of a study of neurological immune-mediated disorders. From the 5' RACE reads, TCRdb called clonotypes with MiXCR, one entry per CDR3 protein. The profile covers nearly 30,000 distinct CDR3 sequences, with about 16% appearing a single time and around 5.2% taken by the ten largest. Overall study findings and caveats: Falling below healthy controls, multiple sclerosis showed the least TCR clonal expansion, while HTLV-1-associated myelopathy showed the most. Private repertoires in all groups were suggested by the absence of shared CDR3 amino acid sequences among expanded clones across subjects.

Material for sequencing was CD4+ T cells from blood. This clonotype was sampled from a female donor with HTLV-1-associated myelopathy (HAM/TSP).

CDR3 DNA: TGTGCCAGCAGCCGGGGGAAACGTGAAAAACTGTTTTTT. It specifies CASSRGKREKLFF. The chain carries TRBV7-2 and TRBJ1-4, with D tentatively TRBD1 (5 bases). Trimming cost V 5 bases and J 7 bases, with 11 bases left between them. Germline CDR1 SGHTA, CDR2 FQGNSA. The length of the CDR3 is 13 residues. Based on the CDR3 plus reference TRBV7-2 and TRBJ1-4, the full variable domain is GAGVSQSPSNKVTEKGKDVELRCDPISGHTALYWYRQSLGQGLEFLIYFQGNSAPDKSGLPSDRFSAERTGGSVSTLTIQRTQQEDSAVYLCASSRGKREKLFFGSGTQLSVL.